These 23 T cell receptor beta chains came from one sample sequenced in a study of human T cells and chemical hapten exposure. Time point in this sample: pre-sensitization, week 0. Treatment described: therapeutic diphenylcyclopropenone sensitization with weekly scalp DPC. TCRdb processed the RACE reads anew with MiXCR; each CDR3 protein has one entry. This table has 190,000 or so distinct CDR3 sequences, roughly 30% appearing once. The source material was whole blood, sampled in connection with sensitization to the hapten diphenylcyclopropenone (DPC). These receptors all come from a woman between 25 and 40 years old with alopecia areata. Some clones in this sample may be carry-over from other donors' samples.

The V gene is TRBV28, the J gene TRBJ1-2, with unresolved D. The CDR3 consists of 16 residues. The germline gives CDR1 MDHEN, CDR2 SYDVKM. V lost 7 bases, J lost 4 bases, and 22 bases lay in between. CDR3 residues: CASMEAWAGAPYGYTF. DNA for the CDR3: TGTGCCAGCATGGAGGCTTGGGCAGGCGCCCCCTATGGCTACACCTTC.

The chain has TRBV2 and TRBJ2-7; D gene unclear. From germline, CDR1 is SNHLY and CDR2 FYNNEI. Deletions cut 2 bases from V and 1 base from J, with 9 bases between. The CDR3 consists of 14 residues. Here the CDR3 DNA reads TGTGCCAGCAGTGAATTCGCAGGTTCCTACGAGCAGTACTTC. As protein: CASSEFAGSYEQYF.

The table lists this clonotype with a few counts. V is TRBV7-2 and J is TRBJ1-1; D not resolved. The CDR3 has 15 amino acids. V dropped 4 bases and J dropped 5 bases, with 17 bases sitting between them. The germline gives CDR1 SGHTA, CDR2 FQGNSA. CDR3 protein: CASSSQGRVGTEAFF. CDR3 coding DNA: TGTGCCAGCAGCTCCCAAGGGAGGGTAGGGACTGAAGCTTTCTTT.

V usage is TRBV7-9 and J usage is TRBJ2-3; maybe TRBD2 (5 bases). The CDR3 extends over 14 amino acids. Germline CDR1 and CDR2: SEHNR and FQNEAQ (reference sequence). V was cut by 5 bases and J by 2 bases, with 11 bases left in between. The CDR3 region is CASSQRELTDTQYF. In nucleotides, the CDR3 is TGTGCCAGCAGCCAAAGGGAGCTCACAGATACGCAGTATTTT.

The CDR3 here is CSASPSISNQPQHF. CDR3 in DNA: TGCAGTGCTAGTCCGAGTATAAGCAATCAGCCCCAGCATTTT. The V call is TRBV20-1, the J call TRBJ1-5; D gene ambiguous. Looked up from germline, CDR1 is DFQATT and CDR2 is SNEGSKA (reference sequence). Between the trimmed V and J ends, which lost 3 bases and 1 base, there was a span of 10 bases. The CDR3 totals 14 residues.

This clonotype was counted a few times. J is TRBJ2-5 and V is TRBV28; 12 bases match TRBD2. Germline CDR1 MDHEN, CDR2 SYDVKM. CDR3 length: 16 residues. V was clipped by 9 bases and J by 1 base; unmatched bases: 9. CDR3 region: CASSGLAGMGQETQYF. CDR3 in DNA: TGTGCCAGTTCAGGACTAGCGGGGATGGGCCAAGAGACCCAGTACTTC.

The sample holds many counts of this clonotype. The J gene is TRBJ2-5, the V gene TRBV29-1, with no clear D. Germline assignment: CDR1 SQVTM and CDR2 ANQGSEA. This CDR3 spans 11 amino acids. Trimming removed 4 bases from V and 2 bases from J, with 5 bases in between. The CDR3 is CSVGRQETQYF. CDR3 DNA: TGCAGCGTTGGCAGGCAAGAGACCCAGTACTTC.

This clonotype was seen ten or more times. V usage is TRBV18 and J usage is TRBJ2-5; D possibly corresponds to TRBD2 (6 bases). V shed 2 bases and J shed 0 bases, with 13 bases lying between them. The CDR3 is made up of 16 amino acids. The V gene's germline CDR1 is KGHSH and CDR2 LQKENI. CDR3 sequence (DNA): TGTGCCAGCTCACCATCGCCTAGCGACTACCAAGAGACCCAGTACTTC. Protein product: CASSPSPSDYQETQYF.

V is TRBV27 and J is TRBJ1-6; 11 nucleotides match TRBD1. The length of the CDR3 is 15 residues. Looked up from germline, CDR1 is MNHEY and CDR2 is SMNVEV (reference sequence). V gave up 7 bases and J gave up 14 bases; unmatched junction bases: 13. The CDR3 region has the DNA TGTGCCAGCACCCAACGGGGGACAGGGGGGGAGTCCCTCCACTTT. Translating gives CASTQRGTGGESLHF.

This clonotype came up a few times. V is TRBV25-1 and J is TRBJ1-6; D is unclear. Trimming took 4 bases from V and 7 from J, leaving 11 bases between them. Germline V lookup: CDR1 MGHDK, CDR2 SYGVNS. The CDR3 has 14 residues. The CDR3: CASSVGRRNSPLHF. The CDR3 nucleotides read TGTGCCAGCAGTGTCGGTAGGAGAAATTCACCCCTCCACTTT.

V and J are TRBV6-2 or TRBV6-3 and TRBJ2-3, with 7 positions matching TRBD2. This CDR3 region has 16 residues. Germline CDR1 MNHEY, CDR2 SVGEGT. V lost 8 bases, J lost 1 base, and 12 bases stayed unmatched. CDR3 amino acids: CASPERGGSGTDTQYF. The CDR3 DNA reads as TGTGCCAGCCCGGAGCGGGGCGGGAGCGGCACAGATACGCAGTATTTT.

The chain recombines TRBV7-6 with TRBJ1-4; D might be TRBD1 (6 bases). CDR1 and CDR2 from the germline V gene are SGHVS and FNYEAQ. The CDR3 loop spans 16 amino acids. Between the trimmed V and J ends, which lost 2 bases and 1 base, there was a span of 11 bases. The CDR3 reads CASSLTGIGTNEKLFF. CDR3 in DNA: TGTGCCAGCAGCTTAACAGGGATAGGAACTAATGAAAAACTGTTTTTT.

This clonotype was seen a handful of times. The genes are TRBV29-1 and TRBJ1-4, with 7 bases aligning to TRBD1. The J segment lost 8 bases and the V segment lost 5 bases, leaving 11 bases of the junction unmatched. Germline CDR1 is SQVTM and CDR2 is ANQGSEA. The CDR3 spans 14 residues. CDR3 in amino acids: CSVSTGQEGEKLFF. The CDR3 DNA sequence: TGCAGCGTTTCTACCGGACAGGAGGGGGAAAAACTGTTTTTT.

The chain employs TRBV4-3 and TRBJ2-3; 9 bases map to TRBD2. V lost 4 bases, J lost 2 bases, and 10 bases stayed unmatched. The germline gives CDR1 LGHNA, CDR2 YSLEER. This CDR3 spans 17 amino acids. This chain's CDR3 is CASSLWGSGGDTDTQYF. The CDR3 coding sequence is TGCGCCAGCAGCCTTTGGGGTAGCGGGGGTGACACAGATACGCAGTATTTT.

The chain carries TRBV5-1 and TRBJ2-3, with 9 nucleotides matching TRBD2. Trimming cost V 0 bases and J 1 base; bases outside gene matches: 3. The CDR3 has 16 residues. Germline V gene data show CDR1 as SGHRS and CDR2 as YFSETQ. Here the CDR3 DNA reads TGCGCCAGCAGCTTGGTCGCTAGCGGGGGCACAGATACGCAGTATTTT. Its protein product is CASSLVASGGTDTQYF.

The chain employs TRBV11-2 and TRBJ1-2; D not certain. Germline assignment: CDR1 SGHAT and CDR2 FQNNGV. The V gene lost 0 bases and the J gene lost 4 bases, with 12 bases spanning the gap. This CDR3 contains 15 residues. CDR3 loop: CASSLDGPVGYGYTF. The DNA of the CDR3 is TGTGCCAGCAGCTTAGATGGTCCCGTCGGCTATGGCTACACCTTC.

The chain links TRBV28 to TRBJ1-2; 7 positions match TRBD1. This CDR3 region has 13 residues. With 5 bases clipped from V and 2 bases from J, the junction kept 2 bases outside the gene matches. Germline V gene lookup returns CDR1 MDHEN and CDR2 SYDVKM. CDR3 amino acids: CASSPQGNYGYTF. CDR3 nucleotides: TGTGCCAGCAGTCCACAGGGGAACTATGGCTACACCTTC.

The chain's CDR3 is CASSQDLGGEAFF. CDR3 in DNA: TGTGCCAGCAGCCAAGATTTGGGGGGTGAAGCTTTCTTT. The V gene is TRBV14, the J gene TRBJ1-1; possibly TRBD1 for D (5 bases). Germline CDR1 SGHDN, CDR2 FVKESK. V was trimmed by 0 bases and J by 7 bases, leaving 9 bases between them. The CDR3 runs 13 residues.

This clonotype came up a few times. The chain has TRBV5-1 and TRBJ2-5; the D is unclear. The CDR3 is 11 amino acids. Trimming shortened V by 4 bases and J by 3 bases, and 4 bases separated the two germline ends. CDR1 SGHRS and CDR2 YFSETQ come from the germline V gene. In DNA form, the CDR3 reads TGCGCCAGCAGCAAGGAAGAGACCCAGTACTTC. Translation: CASSKEETQYF.

CDR3 nucleotides: TGTGCCAGCAGTGAAGAGGTTTTGGTCGACAATGAGCAGTTCTTC. The encoded protein is CASSEEVLVDNEQFF. The genes are TRBV2 and TRBJ2-1; D gene ambiguous. Trimming cost V 1 base and J 5 bases, with 12 bases left between them. Germline CDR1 SNHLY, CDR2 FYNNEI. There are 15 residues in the CDR3. The variable domain in full, with the rest retrieved from reference TRBV2 and TRBJ2-1, is EPEVTQTPSHQVTQMGQEVILRCVPISNHLYFYWYRQILGQKVEFLVSFYNNEISEKSEIFDDQFSVERPDGSNFTLKIRSTKLEDSAMYFCASSEEVLVDNEQFFGPGTRLTVL.

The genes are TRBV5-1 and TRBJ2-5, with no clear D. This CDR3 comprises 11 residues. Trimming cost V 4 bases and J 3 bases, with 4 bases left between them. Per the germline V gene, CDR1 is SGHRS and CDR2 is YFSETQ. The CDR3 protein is CASSGEETQYF. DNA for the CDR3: TGCGCCAGCAGCGGGGAAGAGACCCAGTACTTC.

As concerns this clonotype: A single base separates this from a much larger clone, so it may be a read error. The CDR3 bases are TGTACCAGCAGCCCTAGTGGGTCCAATGAGCAGTTCTTC. Encoded protein: CTSSPSGSNEQFF. The chain uses TRBV7-9 and TRBJ2-1; D is unresolved. The CDR3 has 13 amino acids. Germline V gene lookup returns CDR1 SEHNR and CDR2 FQNEAQ (reference sequence). Full variable domain (remainder filled in from reference TRBV7-9 and TRBJ2-1): DTGVSQNPRHKITKRGQNVTFRCDPISEHNRLYWYRQTLGQGPEFLTYFQNEAQLEKSRLLSDRFSAERPKGSFSTLEIQRTEQGDSAMYLCTSSPSGSNEQFFGPGTRLTVL.

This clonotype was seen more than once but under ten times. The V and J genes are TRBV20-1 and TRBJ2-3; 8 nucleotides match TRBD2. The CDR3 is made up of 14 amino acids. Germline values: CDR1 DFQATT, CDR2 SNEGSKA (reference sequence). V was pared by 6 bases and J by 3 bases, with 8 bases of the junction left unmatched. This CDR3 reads CSASLGGRTDTQYF. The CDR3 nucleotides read TGCAGTGCCTCATTAGGCGGGAGGACAGATACGCAGTATTTT.